This T cell receptor (beta chain) derives from a study of human versus mouse CDR3 diversity and MHC coevolution. About this clone: Its antigen is unknown.

Germline CDR1 and CDR2: GTSNPN and SVGIG (reference sequence). Trimming at V came to 3 bases and at J to 7 bases, leaving 8 bases not matched to a gene. CDR3 length: 13 residues. Notes on the study in general: Among all groups, most of the three human donors showed least clonal inequality.

Repertoires were generated with immunoSEQ multiplex PCR, while TCRdb's copy carries only in-frame clones and drops some. The repertoire includes more than 60,000 clones, about nine tenths of them detected once, and over 0.12% sits in the top ten. The receptor comes from a person aged 30-69 years in good health. The sample consisted of naive CD4+ T cells from blood. The sample's subset: CD45RO-negative CD62L-positive naive CD4 T cells. The chain employs TRBV30 and TRBJ1-2, with 7 positions matching TRBD1. The CDR3 loop is CAWSGTGVGGYTF. The CDR3 DNA reads as TGTGCCTGGAGCGGTACAGGGGTAGGTGGCTACACCTTC. The whole variable domain, filled in from reference TRBV30 and TRBJ1-2, reads SQTIHQWPATLVQPVGSPLSLECTVEGTSNPNLYWYRQAAGRGLQLLFYSVGIGQISSEVPQNLSASRPQDRQFILSSKKLLLSDSGFYLCAWSGTGVGGYTFGSGTRLTVV.